The T cell receptor beta chain described here comes from a study of blood T cell repertoires in COVID-19. Clones were read by immunoSEQ multiplex PCR, and TCRdb kept only the in-frame ones, dropping some. The sample has 280,000 or so clones; over 85% are singletons. Germline CDR1 SGHRS, CDR2 YFSETQ. The CDR3 extends over 16 amino acids. Trimming at V came to 4 bases and at J to 6 bases, leaving 11 bases not matched to a gene. The receptor's source is a woman aged 50 to 60 who had been exposed to COVID-19. Sequenced: PBMCs or T cells enriched from blood (not recorded which). The chain recombines TRBV5-1 with TRBJ2-7; 12 nucleotides align to TRBD1. The CDR3 DNA sequence: TGCGCCAGCAGCAACCCCGGGGGACAGGGGGCGGGCGAGCAGTACTTC. Its translation: CASSNPGGQGAGEQYF. Using reference TRBV5-1 and TRBJ2-7 for the parts outside the CDR3, the full variable domain is KAGVTQTPRYLIKTRGQQVTLSCSPISGHRSVSWYQQTPGQGLQFLFEYFSETQRNKGNFPGRFSGRQFSNSRSEMNVSTLELGDSALYLCASSNPGGQGAGEQYFGPGTRLTVT.